These T cell receptor beta chains were read from a single sample in a study of monozygotic twins with inflammatory bowel disease. From the 5' RACE reads, TCRdb lists one entry per CDR3 protein and no DNA. This specimen shows fewer than 150,000 distinct CDR3 sequences; the ten leading clones hold 2% to 2.5%. Sequenced material: blood. These receptors were obtained from a human donor with ulcerative colitis or Crohn's disease, or a healthy co-twin of an affected twin (not recorded which). Each CDR3 is given with its conserved first and last residue.

V gene: TRBV29-1
CDR3 length: 13
J gene: TRBJ2-3
CDR3 protein: CSVMRTSTDTQYF

V gene: TRBV7-2
CDR3 length: 11
J gene: TRBJ2-5
CDR3 protein: CASTIQETQYF

V gene: TRBV7-2
CDR3 length: 14
J gene: TRBJ2-7
CDR3 protein: CASKRAGGFDEQYF

V gene: TRBV20-1
CDR3 length: 13
J gene: TRBJ1-1
CDR3 protein: CSARDRMNTEAFF

V gene: TRBV7-9
CDR3 length: 14
J gene: TRBJ2-3
CDR3 protein: CASSSDRTTDTQYF

V gene: TRBV6-6
CDR3 length: 14
J gene: TRBJ1-3
CDR3 protein: CASLPASTGNTIYF

V gene: TRBV7-9
CDR3 length: 16
J gene: TRBJ2-7
CDR3 protein: CASSPGARRGSYEQYF

V gene: TRBV29-1
CDR3 length: 15
J gene: TRBJ2-3
CDR3 protein: CSAQGDWDGTDTQYF

V gene: TRBV4-1
CDR3 length: 15
J gene: TRBJ1-1
CDR3 protein: CASSSPTGKNTEAFF

V gene: TRBV7-2
CDR3 length: 15
J gene: TRBJ1-6
CDR3 protein: CASSLGVTVRSPLHF

V gene: TRBV12-3/TRBV12-4
CDR3 length: 14
J gene: TRBJ2-1
CDR3 protein: CASSFGTTYNEQFF

V gene: TRBV4-2
CDR3 length: 16
J gene: TRBJ1-6
CDR3 protein: CASSQVVRGSDSPLHF

V gene: TRBV6-2/TRBV6-3
CDR3 length: 14
J gene: TRBJ2-5
CDR3 protein: CASRRDSIQETQYF

V gene: TRBV2
CDR3 length: 15
J gene: TRBJ2-5
CDR3 protein: CASSEEAGATETQYF

V gene: TRBV20-1
CDR3 length: 13
J gene: TRBJ2-3
CDR3 protein: CSAGRSSTDTQYF

V gene: TRBV4-2
CDR3 length: 15
J gene: TRBJ1-1
CDR3 protein: CASSQGIQGFTEAFF

V gene: TRBV7-2
CDR3 length: 13
J gene: TRBJ1-5
CDR3 protein: CASSPRGVRPQHF

V gene: TRBV19
CDR3 length: 15
J gene: TRBJ1-6
CDR3 protein: CASSIVGQPNSPLHF

V gene: TRBV5-1
CDR3 length: 17
J gene: TRBJ2-7
CDR3 protein: CASSLAWVGTASYEQYF

V gene: TRBV7-2
CDR3 length: 17
J gene: TRBJ2-5
CDR3 protein: CASSLLTSGGPQQTQYF

V gene: TRBV29-1
CDR3 length: 12
J gene: TRBJ1-1
CDR3 protein: CSVAGGNTEAFF

V gene: TRBV5-6
CDR3 length: 14
J gene: TRBJ2-3
CDR3 protein: CASVAALPADTQYF

V gene: TRBV4-1
CDR3 length: 16
J gene: TRBJ2-2
CDR3 protein: CASSQVSTVKTGELFF

V gene: TRBV3-1
CDR3 length: 13
J gene: TRBJ1-2
CDR3 protein: CASSQVSPAGYTF

V gene: TRBV27
CDR3 length: 14
J gene: TRBJ2-7
CDR3 protein: CASRVGGSSYEQYF

V gene: TRBV20-1
CDR3 length: 14
J gene: TRBJ2-7
CDR3 protein: CSARQPGGDGEQYF

V gene: TRBV20-1
CDR3 length: 13
J gene: TRBJ2-5
CDR3 protein: CSARFSFQETQYF

V gene: TRBV27
CDR3 length: 16
J gene: TRBJ1-5
CDR3 protein: CASSILGGQPNQPQHF

V gene: TRBV20-1
CDR3 length: 12
J gene: TRBJ2-5
CDR3 protein: CSASRDQETQYF

V gene: TRBV3-1
CDR3 length: 14
J gene: TRBJ2-5
CDR3 protein: CASSQRGSEETQYF

V gene: TRBV5-1
CDR3 length: 16
J gene: TRBJ1-1
CDR3 protein: CASSSTTSRGNTEAFF

V gene: TRBV5-1
CDR3 length: 15
J gene: TRBJ2-3
CDR3 protein: CASSFAGAPTDTQYF

V gene: TRBV18
CDR3 length: 15
J gene: TRBJ1-1
CDR3 protein: CASSPRLAENTEAFF

V gene: TRBV7-9
CDR3 length: 15
J gene: TRBJ2-7
CDR3 protein: CASSFITGNHYEQYF

V gene: TRBV7-2
CDR3 length: 15
J gene: TRBJ2-1
CDR3 protein: CASTSQGGSYNEQFF

V gene: TRBV5-1
CDR3 length: 18
J gene: TRBJ2-5
CDR3 protein: CASSPSPTSGGGQETQYF

V gene: TRBV9
CDR3 length: 16
J gene: TRBJ2-5
CDR3 protein: CASSEKQGPGLETQYF

V gene: TRBV18
CDR3 length: 18
J gene: TRBJ2-7
CDR3 protein: CASSPRTTFGGTYYEQYF

V gene: TRBV5-5
CDR3 length: 14
J gene: TRBJ2-5
CDR3 protein: CASSFPGSRETQYF

V gene: TRBV7-2
CDR3 length: 17
J gene: TRBJ2-5
CDR3 protein: CASSLSSGLWTLETQYF

V gene: TRBV10-3
CDR3 length: 13
J gene: TRBJ2-7
CDR3 protein: CAISRAGLDEQYF

V gene: TRBV12-3/TRBV12-4
CDR3 length: 14
J gene: TRBJ1-5
CDR3 protein: CASSPQTVNQPQHF

V gene: TRBV6-5
CDR3 length: 17
J gene: TRBJ2-3
CDR3 protein: CASSFPPRGVSTDTQYF

V gene: TRBV20-1
CDR3 length: 14
J gene: TRBJ2-7
CDR3 protein: CSANWGGISYEQYF

V gene: TRBV6-4
CDR3 length: 15
J gene: TRBJ2-1
CDR3 protein: CASSDGRTGLNEQFF